This T cell receptor (beta chain) appears in the sequencing data of a study of cytomegalovirus exposure and HLA in healthy donors. Primers included in the PCR were 60 Vbeta and 13 Jbeta primers. The data were produced by immunoSEQ multiplex PCR, yet TCRdb's version contains in-frame clones alone and is incomplete. The profile shows some 100,000 clones, roughly 82% of them singletons. The CDR3 is 15 amino acids. The V gene end was trimmed by 2 bases and the J gene end by 6 bases; junction bases not matched to a gene: 7. The V gene's germline CDR1 is MNHEY and CDR2 SVGAGI. The source of this sequence is a woman between 18 and 29 years old in good health and CMV-seronegative. V and J are TRBV6-5 and TRBJ1-1; the match to TRBD1 covers 9 bases. Material: PBMCs. CDR3 in DNA: TGTGCCAGCAGTTACCTAGGACAGGGGCGGGCTGAAGCTTTCTTT. It yields the protein CASSYLGQGRAEAFF.